Sequencing of this TCR beta chain was carried out in a study of Tregs in tolerant kidney transplant recipients. As concerns this clone: The read stops 3 residues short of the end of the CDR3; the missing end is completed from the germline J gene.

Related graft donors supplied nonmyeloablative bone marrow transplants, and mixed chimerism was transient. The data were produced by immunoSEQ multiplex PCR, yet TCRdb's version contains in-frame clones alone and is incomplete. This sample's table has more than 11,000 clones. Germline lookup yields CDR1 MNHNS and CDR2 SASEGT. This CDR3 has 16 residues. With 0 bases removed from V and 7 bases from J, the gap between germline ends came to 16 bases. Sequencing used CD8+ T cells from blood (PBMCs), obtained 6 months after the transplant. The J gene is TRBJ2-1, the V gene TRBV6-1; a weak D match, TRBD1 (5 bases). The sequence was collected from a human patient who received a combined kidney and bone marrow transplant. A share of the T cells may be of graft donor origin. CDR3 in amino acids: CASSEAVQDGGNEQFF. The CDR3 bases that were read are TGTGCCAGCAGTGAAGCAGTACAGGACGGCGGTAATGAG.